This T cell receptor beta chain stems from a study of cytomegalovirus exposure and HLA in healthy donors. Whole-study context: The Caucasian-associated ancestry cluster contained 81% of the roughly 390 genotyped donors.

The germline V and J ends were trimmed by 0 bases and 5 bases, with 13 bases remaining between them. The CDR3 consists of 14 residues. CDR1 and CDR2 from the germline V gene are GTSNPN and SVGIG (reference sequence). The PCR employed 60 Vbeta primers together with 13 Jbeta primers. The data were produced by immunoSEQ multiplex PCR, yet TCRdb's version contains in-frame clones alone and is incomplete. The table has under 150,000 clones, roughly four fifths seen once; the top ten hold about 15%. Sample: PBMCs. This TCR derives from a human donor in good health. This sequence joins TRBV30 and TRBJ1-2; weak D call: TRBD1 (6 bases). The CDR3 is CAWSVSGGHYGYTF. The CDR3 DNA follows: TGTGCCTGGAGTGTAAGCGGGGGGCATTATGGCTACACCTTC.